This T cell receptor (beta chain) was observed in a study of tumor-infiltrating lymphocytes in primary liver carcinoma. Study details: Men and women, 30 to 69 years of age, made up the patients. Study-level findings and limits: Tumor-adjacent and tumor-blood pairs overlapped less than tumor region pairs did.

Unsorted whole blood served as the source of blood RNA, and germline DNA was extracted as well. About this clonotype: Its target is not known.

TCR beta cDNA was reverse-transcribed from about 500 ng of total RNA. The reaction used a constant-region primer and ProtoScript II reverse transcriptase. Each TCR beta library was derived from three nested multiplex PCR rounds that employed slightly modified ARM-PCR. Amplification in the first two PCR rounds was performed using TRBV1-TRBV30 forward primers and a C-beta reverse primer for approximately 10 cycles each. TCRdb re-called the multiplex PCR reads through MiXCR, storing one row per CDR3 protein. The sample consists of more than 150,000 distinct CDR3 sequences, approximately 60% of them appearing once. Looked up from germline, CDR1 is WNHNN and CDR2 is SYGVQD (reference sequence). This CDR3 is 12 amino acids long. V dropped 3 bases and J dropped 9 bases, with 9 bases sitting between them.

The chain joins TRBV10-1 to TRBJ1-5; D is unclear. The source material was peripheral blood. This TCR came from a man in his forties with primary liver carcinoma and hepatitis B virus infection. This CDR3 is CASSDRERPQHF. CDR3 in DNA: TGCGCCAGCAGTGATCGGGAGCGGCCCCAGCATTTT.